These T cell receptor beta chains were read from a single sample in a study of radiotherapy plus CTLA-4 blockade in lung cancer. Here immunoSEQ multiplex PCR was the method, and the copy in TCRdb shows in-frame clones only, minus some. This table holds around 55,000 clones, roughly four fifths found once. Source: peripheral blood, taken from a patient treated with radiotherapy plus ipilimumab. The receptors originated from a human donor with non-small cell lung cancer whose response to radiotherapy plus ipilimumab could not be evaluated. Each CDR3 is given with its conserved first and last residue. D genes are given only for firm matches. A clone size is listed for some rows: how often the clone was seen (once, few, many), or a class if it is expanded.

v_gene,abundance,j_gene,d_gene,CDR3nt,CDR3aa
TRBV19,.,TRBJ2-3,TRBD2,TGTGCCAGTAGTATCAATAGCGGGAGCAGTACGCAGTATTTT,CASSINSGSSTQYF
TRBV19,.,TRBJ1-6,TRBD1,TGTGCCAGTAGCGACGGGACAGCCGTACCCCTCCACTTT,CASSDGTAVPLHF
TRBV16,.,TRBJ2-1,TRBD1,TGTGCCAGCAGCCAAAGGGTGACAGGGGGTGTGTTTGAGCAGTTCTTC,CASSQRVTGGVFEQFF
TRBV11-3,.,TRBJ2-2,.,TGTGCCAGCAGCTCCCGGGCCCAGGGTGGGGAGCTGTTTTTT,CASSSRAQGGELFF
TRBV5-8,.,TRBJ2-1,TRBD2,TGTGCCAGCAGCTCCGATAGCGGGCCTAGCTACAATGAGCAGTTCTTC,CASSSDSGPSYNEQFF
TRBV29-1,.,TRBJ2-3,.,TGCAGCGTGCCGTCCCGGAGCACAGATACGCAGTATTTT,CSVPSRSTDTQYF
TRBV2,.,TRBJ1-4,.,TGTGCCAGCAGTCGGTCCTTATCAACTAATGAAAAACTGTTTTTT,CASSRSLSTNEKLFF
TRBV28,few,TRBJ1-2,.,TGTGCCAGCAGGAGGGACATGGGGGATTATGGCTACACCTTC,CASRRDMGDYGYTF
TRBV5-1,.,TRBJ2-5,TRBD1,TGCGCCAGCAGCTGGGACAGGGGTGGAATGGAGACCCAGTACTTC,CASSWDRGGMETQYF
TRBV19,.,TRBJ2-5,.,TGTGCCAGTAGTCAACAGCTCCAAGAGACCCAGTACTTC,CASSQQLQETQYF
TRBV6-6,.,TRBJ1-1,TRBD1,TGTGCCAGCAGTTACTCGGCAGGGGGCACTGAAGCTTTCTTT,CASSYSAGGTEAFF
TRBV28,.,TRBJ2-1,.,TGTGCCAGCACCCGTGGGAGAGCCTACAATGAGCAGTTCTTC,CASTRGRAYNEQFF
TRBV5-4,.,TRBJ1-4,TRBD1,TGTGCCAGCAGCGGAGGGACAGTGGAAAAACTGTTTTTT,CASSGGTVEKLFF
TRBV7-9,.,TRBJ1-2,TRBD1,TGTGCCAGCAGCCCGGGACAGGGCGACTATGGCTACACCTTC,CASSPGQGDYGYTF
TRBV18,.,TRBJ1-2,TRBD1,TGTGCCAGCTCACCACAAGGACAGGGGACCTATGGCTACACCTTC,CASSPQGQGTYGYTF
TRBV9,once,TRBJ2-7,TRBD2,TGTGCCAGCAGCCCAGCCCCCCGGAGGACTAGCTCCTACGAGCAGTACTTC,CASSPAPRRTSSYEQYF
TRBV29-1,.,TRBJ2-1,.,TGCAGCGTTGAGCAGGGAAGGGCCTACAATGAGCAGTTCTTC,CSVEQGRAYNEQFF
TRBV6-4,.,TRBJ2-1,TRBD2,TGTGCCATTTGGGGTAGCGGGGGCTATGAGCAGTTCTTC,CAIWGSGGYEQFF
TRBV6-4,.,TRBJ2-3,.,TGTGCCAGCAGTGTCCGGGAAGCAGATACGCAGTATTTT,CASSVREADTQYF
TRBV15,once,TRBJ2-4,TRBD1,TGTGCCACCAGCAGAGGGACAGGTTTAAACATTCAGTACTTC,CATSRGTGLNIQYF
TRBV6-1,.,TRBJ1-2,.,TGTGCCAGCAGTGAAGCTGGACAAGAGAGCTACACCTTC,CASSEAGQESYTF
TRBV6-5,medium-sized,TRBJ1-1,.,TGTGCCAGCAGTTCGATCAGTTACACTGAAGCTTTCTTT,CASSSISYTEAFF
TRBV5-4,.,TRBJ2-1,.,TGTGCCAGCAGCTTAAAGGACAGCAATGAGCAGTTCTTC,CASSLKDSNEQFF
TRBV19,once,TRBJ1-5,TRBD1,TGTGCCAGTAGACGGTTGACAGGGGGTCAGCCCCAGCATTTT,CASRRLTGGQPQHF
TRBV7-8,.,TRBJ2-2,TRBD2,TGTGCCAGCAGTCACAGACTAGCGGCCACCGGGGAGCTGTTTTTT,CASSHRLAATGELFF
TRBV25-1,.,TRBJ2-1,TRBD1,TGTGCCAGCACCAGCACAGGGGATGAGCAGTTCTTC,CASTSTGDEQFF
TRBV27,.,TRBJ2-7,TRBD1,TGTGCCAGCAATACAGGGGCGGAAGGCTACGAGCAGTACTTC,CASNTGAEGYEQYF
TRBV9,.,TRBJ2-3,.,TGTGCCAGCAGCGTAGCCGTGGCCGATACGCAGTATTTT,CASSVAVADTQYF
TRBV10-3,.,TRBJ2-7,TRBD2,TGTGCCACGAGACTAGCGGGAGGGACCTACGAGCAGTACTTC,CATRLAGGTYEQYF
TRBV10-2,once,TRBJ2-3,.,TGCGCCAGCAGTGACGGGAAGGGCAGAGGGAGCACAGATACGCAGTATTTT,CASSDGKGRGSTDTQYF
TRBV7-2,.,TRBJ2-6,.,TGTGCCAGCACTTACCTCCCGAGCTCTGGGGCCAACGTCCTGACTTTC,CASTYLPSSGANVLTF
TRBV5-4,.,TRBJ2-7,TRBD2,TGTGCCAGCAGCGCTTCGGCAACTAGCGGGACGTACGAGCAGTACTTC,CASSASATSGTYEQYF
TRBV28,.,TRBJ2-1,.,TGTGCCAGCAGTCACAGCCCCCCAACACCCGGCCCCGAGCAGTTCTTC,CASSHSPPTPGPEQFF
TRBV29-1,.,TRBJ2-7,TRBD1,TGCAGCGCCCTCGGACAGGGTGGCTACGAGCAGTACTTC,CSALGQGGYEQYF
TRBV14,once,TRBJ1-4,.,TGTGCCAGCAGCCAATTGCGCAATGAAAAACTGTTTTTT,CASSQLRNEKLFF
TRBV6-6,.,TRBJ2-1,TRBD2,TGTGCCAGCATACCCGAGGGAGGGGTCTACAATGAGCAGTTCTTC,CASIPEGGVYNEQFF
TRBV5-1,.,TRBJ1-3,.,TGCGCCAGCAGCGTTGGGGGAGGGGGAAGCGCTGGAAACACCATATATTTT,CASSVGGGGSAGNTIYF
TRBV9,.,TRBJ1-5,.,TGTGCCAGCAGCGTAGGGGCAGATAGCAATCAGCCCCAGCATTTT,CASSVGADSNQPQHF
TRBV27,.,TRBJ2-7,TRBD2,TGTGCCAGCAGTCCGCGGGGGGGTCGGTACGAGCAGTACTTC,CASSPRGGRYEQYF
TRBV19,.,TRBJ1-1,.,TGTGCCAGTAAGGGACTAGGGAACACTGAAGCTTTCTTT,CASKGLGNTEAFF
TRBV19,.,TRBJ1-2,.,TGTGCCAGTAGTATTCTCCAGACTTATGGCTACACCTTC,CASSILQTYGYTF